Detailed here is one T cell receptor beta chain. This sample was taken from a study of blood T cell repertoires in COVID-19. Study background: Sites across the United States, Italy and Spain contributed samples from acute and convalescent COVID-19. From T cells, B-cell-depleted T cells, or PBMCs came the material, which was cDNA or gDNA.

The Seattle site enrolled patients during active infection and followed them longitudinally. As handled by the study authors: Using reference gene primer amplification, nucleated cell counts were estimated. Clones were sequenced by immunoSEQ multiplex PCR, and TCRdb holds only the in-frame ones, with some missing. That table furnishes V, J and clone size, whereas the DNA furnished D and trimming. The table lists about 350,000 clones, approximately 89% of them singletons. The CDR3 extends over 17 amino acids. Per the germline V gene, CDR1 is LNHNV and CDR2 is YYDKDF (reference sequence). V lost 4 bases and J lost 2; bases outside the gene matches: 9.

The sample taken for sequencing was peripheral blood. The source is a woman aged 55 to 70 with COVID-19, enrolled during active disease. The J gene is TRBJ1-5, the V gene TRBV15; 9 bases align to TRBD1. Here the CDR3 DNA reads TGTGCCACCAGCACCCGGACAGGGGTCGTGGGCAATCAGCCCCAGCATTTT. This codes for CATSTRTGVVGNQPQHF.